The rows below give T cell receptor beta chains drawn from one sample of a study of a mutant IDH1 vaccine in newly diagnosed glioma. Measured with immunoSEQ multiplex PCR; TCRdb has only the in-frame clones, and not every one. The data contain about 66,000 clones, about 81% of them singletons. These receptors' antigens are unknown. Sequencing used PBMCs, obtained from a glioma patient whose treatment included an IDH1 peptide vaccine. The receptors originated from a woman between 45 and 60 years old with glioma. Both conserved end residues are part of each CDR3. The D gene is left open where the match is weak. Only some rows state a clone size, as once, few, many or a class for expanded clones.

D gene	clone size	J gene	CDR3 length	V gene	CDR3 protein
TRBD1	NA	TRBJ1-5	15	TRBV19	CASSISTGGGQPQHF
NA	once	TRBJ2-1	11	TRBV2	CASSERLEQFF
NA	few	TRBJ1-1	13	TRBV6-1	CASRRAGETEAFF
NA	NA	TRBJ1-1	15	TRBV5-1	CASSLSGGQGTEAFF
TRBD2	NA	TRBJ2-1	17	TRBV5-1	CASSSGLVGAGAEEQFF
NA	NA	TRBJ1-1	11	TRBV19	CASRQENEAFF
NA	NA	TRBJ2-1	13	TRBV30	CAWNQGRGNEQFF
NA	NA	TRBJ1-6	14	TRBV6-5	CASSYSAWDSPLHF
NA	NA	TRBJ1-1	16	TRBV6-5	CASSYSRGPMNTEAFF
NA	NA	TRBJ1-2	11	TRBV20-1	CSASEDYGYTF
NA	NA	TRBJ1-5	13	TRBV5-1	CASSLMRGGPQHF